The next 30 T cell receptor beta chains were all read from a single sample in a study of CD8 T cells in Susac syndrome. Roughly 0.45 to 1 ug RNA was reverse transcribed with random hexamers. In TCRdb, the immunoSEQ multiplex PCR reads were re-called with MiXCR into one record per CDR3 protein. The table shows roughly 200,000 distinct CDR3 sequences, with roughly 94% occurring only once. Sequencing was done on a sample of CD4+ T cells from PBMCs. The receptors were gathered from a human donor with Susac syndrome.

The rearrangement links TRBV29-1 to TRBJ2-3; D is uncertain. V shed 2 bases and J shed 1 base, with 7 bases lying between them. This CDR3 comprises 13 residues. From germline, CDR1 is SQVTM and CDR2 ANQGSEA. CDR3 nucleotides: TGCAGCGTTGAATCAACAGGCACAGATACGCAGTATTTT. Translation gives CSVESTGTDTQYF.

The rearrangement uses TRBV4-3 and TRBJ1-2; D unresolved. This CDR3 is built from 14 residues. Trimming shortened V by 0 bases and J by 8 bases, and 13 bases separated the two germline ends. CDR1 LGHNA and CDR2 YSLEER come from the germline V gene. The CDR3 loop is CASSQDRRTGGYTF. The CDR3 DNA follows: TGCGCCAGCAGCCAAGATAGGCGGACTGGGGGCTACACCTTC.

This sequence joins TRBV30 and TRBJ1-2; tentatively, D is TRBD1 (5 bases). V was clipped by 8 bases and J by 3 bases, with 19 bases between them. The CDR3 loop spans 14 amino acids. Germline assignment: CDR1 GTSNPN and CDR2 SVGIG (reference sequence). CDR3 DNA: TGTGCCCGGACTCGCGGATCGGGGGACTATGGCTACACCTTC. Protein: CARTRGSGDYGYTF.

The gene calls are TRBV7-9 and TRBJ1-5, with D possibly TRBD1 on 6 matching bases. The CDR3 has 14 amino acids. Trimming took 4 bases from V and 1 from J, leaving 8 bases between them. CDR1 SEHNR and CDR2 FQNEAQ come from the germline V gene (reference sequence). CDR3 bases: TGTGCCAGCAGCTCAAGGGGGAGCAATCAGCCCCAGCATTTT. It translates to CASSSRGSNQPQHF. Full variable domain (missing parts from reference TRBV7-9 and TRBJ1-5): DTGVSQNPRHKITKRGQNVTFRCDPISEHNRLYWYRQTLGQGPEFLTYFQNEAQLEKSRLLSDRFSAERPKGSFSTLEIQRTEQGDSAMYLCASSSRGSNQPQHFGDGTRLSIL.

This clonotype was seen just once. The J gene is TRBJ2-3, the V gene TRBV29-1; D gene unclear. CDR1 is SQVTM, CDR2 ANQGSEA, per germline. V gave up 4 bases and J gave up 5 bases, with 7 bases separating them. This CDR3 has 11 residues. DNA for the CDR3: TGCAGCGTTGGAGAGATAGATACGCAGTATTTT. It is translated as CSVGEIDTQYF.

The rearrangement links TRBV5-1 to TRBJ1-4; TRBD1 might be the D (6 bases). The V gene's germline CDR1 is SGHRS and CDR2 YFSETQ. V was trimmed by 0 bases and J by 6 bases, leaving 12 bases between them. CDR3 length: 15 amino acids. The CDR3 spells CASSLAGTNDEKLFF. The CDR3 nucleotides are TGCGCCAGCAGCTTGGCCGGGACAAACGATGAAAAACTGTTTTTT. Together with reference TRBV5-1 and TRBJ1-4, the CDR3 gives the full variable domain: KAGVTQTPRYLIKTRGQQVTLSCSPISGHRSVSWYQQTPGQGLQFLFEYFSETQRNKGNFPGRFSGRQFSNSRSEMNVSTLELGDSALYLCASSLAGTNDEKLFFGSGTQLSVL.

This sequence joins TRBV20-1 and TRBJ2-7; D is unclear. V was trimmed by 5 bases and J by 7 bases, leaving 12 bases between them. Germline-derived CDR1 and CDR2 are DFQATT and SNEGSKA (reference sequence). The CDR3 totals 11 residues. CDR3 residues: CSAQWLGEQYF. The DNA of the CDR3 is TGCAGTGCTCAGTGGTTAGGGGAGCAGTACTTC.

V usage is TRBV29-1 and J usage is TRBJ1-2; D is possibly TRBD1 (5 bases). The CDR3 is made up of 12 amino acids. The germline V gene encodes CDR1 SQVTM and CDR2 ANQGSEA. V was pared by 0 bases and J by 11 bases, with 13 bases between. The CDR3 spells CSVEDQGPTYTF. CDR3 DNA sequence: TGCAGCGTTGAAGACCAGGGTCCGACATACACCTTC.

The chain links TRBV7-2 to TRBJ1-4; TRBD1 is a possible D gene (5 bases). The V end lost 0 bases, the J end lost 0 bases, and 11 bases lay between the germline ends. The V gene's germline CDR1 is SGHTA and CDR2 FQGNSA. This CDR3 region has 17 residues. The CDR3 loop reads CASSLAGTKATNEKLFF. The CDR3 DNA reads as TGTGCCAGCAGCTTAGCGGGGACGAAGGCAACTAATGAAAAACTGTTTTTT. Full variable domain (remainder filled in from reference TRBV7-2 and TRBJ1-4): GAGVSQSPSNKVTEKGKDVELRCDPISGHTALYWYRQSLGQGLEFLIYFQGNSAPDKSGLPSDRFSAERTGGSVSTLTIQRTQQEDSAVYLCASSLAGTKATNEKLFFGSGTQLSVL.

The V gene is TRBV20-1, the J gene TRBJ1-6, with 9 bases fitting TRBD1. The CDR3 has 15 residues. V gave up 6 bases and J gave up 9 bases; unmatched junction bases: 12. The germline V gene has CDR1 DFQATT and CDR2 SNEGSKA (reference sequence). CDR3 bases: TGCAGTGCAACTACAGGGGGCGGCCAGGGTTCACCCCTCCACTTT. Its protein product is CSATTGGGQGSPLHF.

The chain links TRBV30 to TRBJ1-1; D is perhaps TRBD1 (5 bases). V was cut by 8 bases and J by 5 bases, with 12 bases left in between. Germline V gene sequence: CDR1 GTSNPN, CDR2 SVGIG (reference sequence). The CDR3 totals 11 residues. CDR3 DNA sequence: TGTGCCGCGGCGGGGCGGACTGAAGCTTTCTTT. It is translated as CAAAGRTEAFF.

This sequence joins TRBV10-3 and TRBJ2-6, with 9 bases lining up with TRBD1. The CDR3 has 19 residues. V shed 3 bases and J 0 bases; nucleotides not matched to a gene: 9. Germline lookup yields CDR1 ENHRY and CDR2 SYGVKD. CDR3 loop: CAISDRGQGEISGANVLTF. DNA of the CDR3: TGTGCCATCAGTGACCGGGGACAGGGCGAGATCTCTGGGGCCAACGTCCTGACTTTC.

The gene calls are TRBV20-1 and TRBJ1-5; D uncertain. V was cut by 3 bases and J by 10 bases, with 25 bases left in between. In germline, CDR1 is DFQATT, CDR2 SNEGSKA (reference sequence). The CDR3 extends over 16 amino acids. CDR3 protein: CSASPGLSAGKYPQHF. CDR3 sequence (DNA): TGCAGTGCTAGCCCGGGCCTATCGGCGGGGAAGTACCCCCAGCATTTT.

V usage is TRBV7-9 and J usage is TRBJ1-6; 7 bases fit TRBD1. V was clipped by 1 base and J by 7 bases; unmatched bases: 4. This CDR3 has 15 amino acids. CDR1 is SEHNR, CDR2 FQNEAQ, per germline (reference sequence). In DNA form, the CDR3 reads TGTGCCAGCAGCTTAGGACAGGGTGGGAATTCACCCCTCCACTTT. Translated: CASSLGQGGNSPLHF.

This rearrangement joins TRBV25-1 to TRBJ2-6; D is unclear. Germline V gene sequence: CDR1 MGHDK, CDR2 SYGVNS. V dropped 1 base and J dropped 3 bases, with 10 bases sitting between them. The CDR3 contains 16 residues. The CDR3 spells CASSESNGNGANVLTF. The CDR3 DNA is TGTGCCAGCAGTGAATCAAATGGGAATGGGGCCAACGTCCTGACTTTC.

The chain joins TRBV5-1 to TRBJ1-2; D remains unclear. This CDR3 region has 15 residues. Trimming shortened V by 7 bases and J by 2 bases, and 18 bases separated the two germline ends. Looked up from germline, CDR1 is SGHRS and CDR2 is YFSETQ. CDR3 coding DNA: TGCGCCAGCGGAGGAGGTCGGGTGCGGAACTATGGCTACACCTTC. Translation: CASGGGRVRNYGYTF.

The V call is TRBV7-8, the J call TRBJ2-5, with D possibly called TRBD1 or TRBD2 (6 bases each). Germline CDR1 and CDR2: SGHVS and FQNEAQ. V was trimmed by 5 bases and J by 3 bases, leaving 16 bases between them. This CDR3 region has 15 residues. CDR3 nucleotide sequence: TGTGCCAGCAGCCTCCAAGGGGGGTGGGAAGAGACCCAGTACTTC. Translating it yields CASSLQGGWEETQYF.

CDR3 bases: TGTGCCAGCTCATCCACAGGGAGGAACACTGAAGCTTTCTTT. The encoded protein is CASSSTGRNTEAFF. The chain combines TRBV18 with TRBJ1-1; D perhaps matches TRBD1 (6 bases). Germline CDR1 is KGHSH and CDR2 is LQKENI. CDR3 length: 14 amino acids. Trimming removed 5 bases from V and 1 base from J, with 11 bases in between.

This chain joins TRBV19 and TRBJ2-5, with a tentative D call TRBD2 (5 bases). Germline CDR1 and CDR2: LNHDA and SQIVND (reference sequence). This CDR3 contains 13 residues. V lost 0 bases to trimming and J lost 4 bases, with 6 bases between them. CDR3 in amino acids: CASSIDRGETQYF. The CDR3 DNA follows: TGTGCCAGTAGTATAGATCGGGGAGAGACCCAGTACTTC. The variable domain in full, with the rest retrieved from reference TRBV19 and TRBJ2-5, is DGGITQSPKYLFRKEGQNVTLSCEQNLNHDAMYWYRQDPGQGLRLIYYSQIVNDFQKGDIAEGYSVSREKKESFPLTVTSAQKNPTAFYLCASSIDRGETQYFGPGTRLLVL.

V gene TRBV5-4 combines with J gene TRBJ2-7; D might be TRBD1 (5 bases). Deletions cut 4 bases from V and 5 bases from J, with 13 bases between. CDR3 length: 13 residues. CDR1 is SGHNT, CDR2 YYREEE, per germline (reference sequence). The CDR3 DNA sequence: TGTGCCAGCAGCCTGGACAAGGGTCACGAGCAGTACTTC. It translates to CASSLDKGHEQYF.

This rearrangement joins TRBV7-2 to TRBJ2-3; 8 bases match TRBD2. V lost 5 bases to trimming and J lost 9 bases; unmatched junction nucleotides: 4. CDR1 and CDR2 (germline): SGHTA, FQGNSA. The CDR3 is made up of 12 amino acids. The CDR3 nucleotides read TGTGCCAGCAGCCCACTAGCGGCGACGCAGTATTTT. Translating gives CASSPLAATQYF.

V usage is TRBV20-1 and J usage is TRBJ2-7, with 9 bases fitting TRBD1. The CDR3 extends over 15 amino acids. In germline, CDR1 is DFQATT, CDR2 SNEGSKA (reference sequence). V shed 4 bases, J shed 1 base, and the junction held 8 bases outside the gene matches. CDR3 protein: CSATSSGTGSYEQYF. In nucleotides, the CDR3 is TGCAGTGCTACTTCCTCCGGGACAGGGTCCTACGAGCAGTACTTC.

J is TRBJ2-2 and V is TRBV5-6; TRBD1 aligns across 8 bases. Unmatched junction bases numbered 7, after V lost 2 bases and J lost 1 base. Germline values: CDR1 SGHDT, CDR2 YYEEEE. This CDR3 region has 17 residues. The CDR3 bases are TGTGCCAGCAGCTTTCAGGACAGGGTTCGGAACACCGGGGAGCTGTTTTTT. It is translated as CASSFQDRVRNTGELFF.

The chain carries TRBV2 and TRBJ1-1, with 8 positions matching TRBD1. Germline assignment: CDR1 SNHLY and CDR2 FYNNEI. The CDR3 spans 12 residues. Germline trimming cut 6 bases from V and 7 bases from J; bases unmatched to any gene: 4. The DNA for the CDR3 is TGTGCCAGCAGCAATACAGGGGGTGAAGCTTTCTTT. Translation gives CASSNTGGEAFF.

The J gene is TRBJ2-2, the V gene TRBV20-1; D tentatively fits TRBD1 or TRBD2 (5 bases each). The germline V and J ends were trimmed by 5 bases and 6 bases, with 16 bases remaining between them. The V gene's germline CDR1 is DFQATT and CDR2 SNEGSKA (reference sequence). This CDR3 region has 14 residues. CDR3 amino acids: CSARQGRSAGELFF. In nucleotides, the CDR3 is TGCAGTGCTCGCCAGGGACGATCGGCCGGGGAGCTGTTTTTT.

The CDR3 DNA reads TGTGCCAGGCCTGCCGATACGCAGTATTTT. This sequence encodes CARPADTQYF. The chain recombines TRBV4-2 with TRBJ2-3; no clear D gene. V was shortened by 9 bases and J by 6 bases, with 7 bases between the two germline ends. This CDR3 is 10 amino acids long. CDR1 and CDR2 (germline): LGHNA, YNFKEQ.

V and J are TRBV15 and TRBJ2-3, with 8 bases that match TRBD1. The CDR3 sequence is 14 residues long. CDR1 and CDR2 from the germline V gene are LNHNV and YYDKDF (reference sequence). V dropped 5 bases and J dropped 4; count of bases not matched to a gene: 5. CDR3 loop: CATSLGQGSDTQYF. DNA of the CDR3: TGTGCCACCAGCCTAGGACAGGGATCAGATACGCAGTATTTT.

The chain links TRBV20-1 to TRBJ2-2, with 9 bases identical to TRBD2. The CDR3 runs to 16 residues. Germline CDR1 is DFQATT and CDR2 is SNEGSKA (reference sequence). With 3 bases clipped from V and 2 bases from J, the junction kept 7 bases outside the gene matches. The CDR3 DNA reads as TGCAGTGCTAGGTTCGCGGGGGGGCATAACACCGGGGAGCTGTTTTTT. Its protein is CSARFAGGHNTGELFF.

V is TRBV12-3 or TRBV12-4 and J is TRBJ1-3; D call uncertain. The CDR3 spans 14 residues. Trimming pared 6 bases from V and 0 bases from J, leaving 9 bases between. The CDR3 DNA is TGTGCCAGCAGCCGGTTCAACTCTGGAAACACCATATATTTT. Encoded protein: CASSRFNSGNTIYF.

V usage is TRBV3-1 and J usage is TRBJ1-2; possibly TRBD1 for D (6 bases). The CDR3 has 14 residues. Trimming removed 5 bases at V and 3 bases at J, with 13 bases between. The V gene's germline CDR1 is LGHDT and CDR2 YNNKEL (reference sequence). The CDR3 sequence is CASSLQGPYYGYTF. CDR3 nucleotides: TGTGCCAGCAGCTTGCAGGGGCCTTACTATGGCTACACCTTC.